Described below is a single T cell receptor (beta chain) sequence and its context. As yet, its antigen is unknown. TCRdb itself ran the RACE reads through MiXCR, one entry per CDR3 protein. The sample contains more than 250,000 distinct CDR3 sequences, 7.5% to 9% of which appear only once. These data come from a study of human T cells and chemical hapten exposure. Study background: Patients, predominantly female, presented with alopecia areata, totalis or universalis.

Study findings and constraints: TCRs above 1 in 1000 frequency did not change with DPC sensitization.

Time point given: pre-sensitization, week 0. Treatment: therapeutic diphenylcyclopropenone sensitization with weekly scalp DPC. Sample donors consisted of patients with alopecia, aged 18 to 70 years, who were suitable for DPC. Trimming stripped 2 bases from V and 6 bases from J, with 5 bases between. This CDR3 has 11 residues. Per the germline V gene, CDR1 is WSHSY and CDR2 is SAAADI. This material consisted of whole blood, taken in connection with sensitization to the hapten diphenylcyclopropenone (DPC). The rearrangement uses TRBV10-2 and TRBJ2-7, with D possibly TRBD2 on 5 matching bases. The clonotype was recovered from a middle-aged woman with alopecia areata. Some clones in this sample may be carry-over from other donors' samples. This chain's CDR3 is CASSERGEQYF. The CDR3 nucleotides are TGCGCCAGCAGTGAGCGGGGCGAGCAGTACTTC.